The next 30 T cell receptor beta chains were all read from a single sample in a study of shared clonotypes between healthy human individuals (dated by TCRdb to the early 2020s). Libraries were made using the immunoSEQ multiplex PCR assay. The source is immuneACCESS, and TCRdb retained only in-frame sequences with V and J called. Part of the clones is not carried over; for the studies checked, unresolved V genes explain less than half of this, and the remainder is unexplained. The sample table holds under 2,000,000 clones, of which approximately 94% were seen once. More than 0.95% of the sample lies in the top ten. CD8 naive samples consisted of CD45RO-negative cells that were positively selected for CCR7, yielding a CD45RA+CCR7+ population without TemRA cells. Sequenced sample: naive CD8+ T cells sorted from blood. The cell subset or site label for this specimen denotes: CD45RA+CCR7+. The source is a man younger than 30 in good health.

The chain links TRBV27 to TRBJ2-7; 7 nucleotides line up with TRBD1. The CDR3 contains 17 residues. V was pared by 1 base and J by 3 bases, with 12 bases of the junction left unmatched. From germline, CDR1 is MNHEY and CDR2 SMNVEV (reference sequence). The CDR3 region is CASSLLWVRAGGYEQYF. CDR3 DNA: TGTGCCAGCAGTTTATTATGGGTCAGGGCAGGGGGCTACGAGCAGTACTTC.

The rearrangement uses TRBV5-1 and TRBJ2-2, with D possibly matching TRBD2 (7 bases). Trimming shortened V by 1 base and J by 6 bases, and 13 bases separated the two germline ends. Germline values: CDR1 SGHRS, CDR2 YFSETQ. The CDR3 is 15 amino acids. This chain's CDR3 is CASSLTRGQPGELFF. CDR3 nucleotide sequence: TGCGCCAGCAGCTTGACGCGGGGGCAACCCGGGGAGCTGTTTTTT. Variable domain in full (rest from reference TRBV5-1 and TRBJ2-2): KAGVTQTPRYLIKTRGQQVTLSCSPISGHRSVSWYQQTPGQGLQFLFEYFSETQRNKGNFPGRFSGRQFSNSRSEMNVSTLELGDSALYLCASSLTRGQPGELFFGEGSRLTVL.

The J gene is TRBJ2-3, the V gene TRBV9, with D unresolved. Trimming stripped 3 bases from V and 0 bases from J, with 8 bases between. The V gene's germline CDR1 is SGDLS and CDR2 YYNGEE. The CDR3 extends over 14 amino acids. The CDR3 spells CASSGVTSTDTQYF. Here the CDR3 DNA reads TGTGCCAGCAGCGGCGTCACTAGCACAGATACGCAGTATTTT.

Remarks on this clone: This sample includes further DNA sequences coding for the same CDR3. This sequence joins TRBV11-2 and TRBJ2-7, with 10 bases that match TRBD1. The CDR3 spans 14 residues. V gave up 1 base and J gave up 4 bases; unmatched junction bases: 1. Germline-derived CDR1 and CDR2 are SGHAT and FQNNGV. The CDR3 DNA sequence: TGTGCCAGCAGCTTAGGGACAGGGGGATACGAGCAGTACTTC. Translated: CASSLGTGGYEQYF.

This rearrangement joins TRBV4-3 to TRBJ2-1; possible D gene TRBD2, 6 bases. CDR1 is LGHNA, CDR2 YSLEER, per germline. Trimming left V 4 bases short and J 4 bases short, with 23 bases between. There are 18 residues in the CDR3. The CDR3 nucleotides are TGCGCCAGCAGCCTAGAAGCGGATTGGCGGGACGGATACAATGAGCAGTTCTTC. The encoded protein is CASSLEADWRDGYNEQFF.

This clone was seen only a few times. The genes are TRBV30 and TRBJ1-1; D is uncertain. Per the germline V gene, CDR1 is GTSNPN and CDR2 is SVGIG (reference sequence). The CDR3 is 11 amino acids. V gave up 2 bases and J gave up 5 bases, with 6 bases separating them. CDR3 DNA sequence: TGTGCCTGGAGTCCGGTGACTGAAGCTTTCTTT. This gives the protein CAWSPVTEAFF.

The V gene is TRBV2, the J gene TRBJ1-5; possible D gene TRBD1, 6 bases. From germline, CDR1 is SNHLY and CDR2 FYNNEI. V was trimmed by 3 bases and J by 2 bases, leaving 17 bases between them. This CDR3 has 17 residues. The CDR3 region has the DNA TGTGCCAGCAGTGACTCTGTCGGGGGCGATGGCAATCAGCCCCAGCATTTT. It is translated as CASSDSVGGDGNQPQHF.

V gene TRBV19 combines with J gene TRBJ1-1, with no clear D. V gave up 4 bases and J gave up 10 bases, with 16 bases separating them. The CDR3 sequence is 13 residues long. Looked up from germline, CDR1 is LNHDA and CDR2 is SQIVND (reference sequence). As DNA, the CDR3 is TGTGCCAGTAGTAACCCCCCTCCATGGACAGCTTTCTTT. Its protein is CASSNPPPWTAFF. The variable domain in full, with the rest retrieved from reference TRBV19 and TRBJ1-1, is DGGITQSPKYLFRKEGQNVTLSCEQNLNHDAMYWYRQDPGQGLRLIYYSQIVNDFQKGDIAEGYSVSREKKESFPLTVTSAQKNPTAFYLCASSNPPPWTAFFGQGTRLTVV.

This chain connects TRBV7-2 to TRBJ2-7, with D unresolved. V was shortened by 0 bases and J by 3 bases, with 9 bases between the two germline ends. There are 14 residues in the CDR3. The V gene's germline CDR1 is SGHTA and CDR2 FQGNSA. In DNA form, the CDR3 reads TGTGCCAGCAGCTTAGCGGGGATATACTACGAGCAGTACTTC. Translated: CASSLAGIYYEQYF.

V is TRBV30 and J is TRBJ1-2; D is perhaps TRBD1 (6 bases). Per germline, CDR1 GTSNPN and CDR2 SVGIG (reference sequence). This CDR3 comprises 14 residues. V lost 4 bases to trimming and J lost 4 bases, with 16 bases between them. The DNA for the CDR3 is TGTGCCTGGACCCTTGACGGGACACCCTATGGCTACACCTTC. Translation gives CAWTLDGTPYGYTF.

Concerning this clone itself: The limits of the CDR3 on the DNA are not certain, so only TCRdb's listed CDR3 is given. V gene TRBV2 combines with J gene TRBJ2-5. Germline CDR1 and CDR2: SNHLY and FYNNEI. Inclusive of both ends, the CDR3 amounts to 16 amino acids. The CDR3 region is CASILASDNLKETQYF.

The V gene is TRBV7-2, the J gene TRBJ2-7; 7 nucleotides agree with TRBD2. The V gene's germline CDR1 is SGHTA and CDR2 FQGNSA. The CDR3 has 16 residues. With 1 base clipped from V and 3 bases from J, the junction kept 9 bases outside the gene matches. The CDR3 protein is CASSLEPGTTYYEQYF. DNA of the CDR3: TGTGCCAGCAGCTTAGAGCCGGGGACTACATACTACGAGCAGTACTTC. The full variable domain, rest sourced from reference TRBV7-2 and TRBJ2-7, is GAGVSQSPSNKVTEKGKDVELRCDPISGHTALYWYRQSLGQGLEFLIYFQGNSAPDKSGLPSDRFSAERTGGSVSTLTIQRTQQEDSAVYLCASSLEPGTTYYEQYFGPGTRLTVT.

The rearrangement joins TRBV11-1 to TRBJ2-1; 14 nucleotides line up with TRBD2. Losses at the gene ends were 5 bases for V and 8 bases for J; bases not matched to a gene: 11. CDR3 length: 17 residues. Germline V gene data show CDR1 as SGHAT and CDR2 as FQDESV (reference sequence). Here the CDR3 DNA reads TGTGCCAGCAGCCTGACTAGCGGGGGGGCTTTAGGGCATGAGCAGTTCTTC. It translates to CASSLTSGGALGHEQFF.

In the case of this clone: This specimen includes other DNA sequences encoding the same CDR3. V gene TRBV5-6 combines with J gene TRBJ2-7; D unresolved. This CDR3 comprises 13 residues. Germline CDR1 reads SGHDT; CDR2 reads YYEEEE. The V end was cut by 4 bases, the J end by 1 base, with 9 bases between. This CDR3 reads CASSLESSYEQYF. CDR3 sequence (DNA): TGTGCCAGCAGCCTAGAGTCGTCCTACGAGCAGTACTTC.

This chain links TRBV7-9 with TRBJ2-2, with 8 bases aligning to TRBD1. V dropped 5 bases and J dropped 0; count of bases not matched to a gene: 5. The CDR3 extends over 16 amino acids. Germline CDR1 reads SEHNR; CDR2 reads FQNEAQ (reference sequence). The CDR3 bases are TGTGCCAGCAGCCTTTGGACAGGGACGAACACCGGGGAGCTGTTTTTT. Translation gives CASSLWTGTNTGELFF.

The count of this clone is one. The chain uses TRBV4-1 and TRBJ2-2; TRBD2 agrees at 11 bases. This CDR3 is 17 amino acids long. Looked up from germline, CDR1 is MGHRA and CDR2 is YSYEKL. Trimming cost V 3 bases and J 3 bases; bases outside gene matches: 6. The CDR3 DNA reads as TGCGCCAGCAGCCATCTTAGCGGGAGGGCCGACACCGGGGAGCTGTTTTTT. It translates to CASSHLSGRADTGELFF.

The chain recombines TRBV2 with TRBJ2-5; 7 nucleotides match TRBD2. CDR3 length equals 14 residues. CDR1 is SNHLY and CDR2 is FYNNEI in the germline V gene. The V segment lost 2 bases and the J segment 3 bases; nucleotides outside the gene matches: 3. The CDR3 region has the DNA TGTGCCAGCAGTGAATTTCTAGCGGAAGAGACCCAGTACTTC. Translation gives CASSEFLAEETQYF.

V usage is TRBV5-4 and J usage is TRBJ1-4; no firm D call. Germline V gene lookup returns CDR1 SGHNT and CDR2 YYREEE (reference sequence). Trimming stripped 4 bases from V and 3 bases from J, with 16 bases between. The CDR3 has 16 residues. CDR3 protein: CASSDTRVTPNEKLFF. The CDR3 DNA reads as TGTGCCAGCAGCGACACACGGGTCACGCCTAATGAAAAACTGTTTTTT.

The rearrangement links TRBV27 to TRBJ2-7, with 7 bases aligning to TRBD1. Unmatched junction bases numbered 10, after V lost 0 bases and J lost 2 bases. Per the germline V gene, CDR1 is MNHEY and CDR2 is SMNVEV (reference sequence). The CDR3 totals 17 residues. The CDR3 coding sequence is TGTGCCAGCAGTTTATCGGCCGGGACAGTCAGCACCTACGAGCAGTACTTC. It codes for CASSLSAGTVSTYEQYF.

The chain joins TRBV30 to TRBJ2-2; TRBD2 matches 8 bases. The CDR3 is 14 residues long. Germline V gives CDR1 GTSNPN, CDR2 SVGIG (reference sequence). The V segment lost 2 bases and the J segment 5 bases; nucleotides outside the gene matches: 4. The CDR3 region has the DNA TGTGCCTGGAGTCGAGTAGCGGGAACCGGGGAGCTGTTTTTT. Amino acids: CAWSRVAGTGELFF. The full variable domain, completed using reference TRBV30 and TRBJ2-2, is SQTIHQWPATLVQPVGSPLSLECTVEGTSNPNLYWYRQAAGRGLQLLFYSVGIGQISSEVPQNLSASRPQDRQFILSSKKLLLSDSGFYLCAWSRVAGTGELFFGEGSRLTVL.

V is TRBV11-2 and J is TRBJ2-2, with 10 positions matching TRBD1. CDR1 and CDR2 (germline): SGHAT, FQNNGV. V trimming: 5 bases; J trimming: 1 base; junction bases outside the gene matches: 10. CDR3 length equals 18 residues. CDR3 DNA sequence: TGTGCCAGCAGCCAGGGGACAGGGGCCCTATTGAACACCGGGGAGCTGTTTTTT. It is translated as CASSQGTGALLNTGELFF.

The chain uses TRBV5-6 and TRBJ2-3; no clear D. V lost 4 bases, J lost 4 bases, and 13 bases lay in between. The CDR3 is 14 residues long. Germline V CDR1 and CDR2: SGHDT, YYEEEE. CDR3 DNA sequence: TGTGCCAGCAGCCTGGACGGGCCCCCAGATACGCAGTATTTT. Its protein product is CASSLDGPPDTQYF.

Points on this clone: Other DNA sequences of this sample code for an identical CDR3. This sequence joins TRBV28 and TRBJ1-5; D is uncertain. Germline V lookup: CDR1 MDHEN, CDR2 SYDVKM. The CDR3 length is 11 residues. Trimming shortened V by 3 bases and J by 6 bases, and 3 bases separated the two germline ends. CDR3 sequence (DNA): TGTGCCAGCAGTTTCAGTCAGCCCCAGCATTTT. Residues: CASSFSQPQHF.

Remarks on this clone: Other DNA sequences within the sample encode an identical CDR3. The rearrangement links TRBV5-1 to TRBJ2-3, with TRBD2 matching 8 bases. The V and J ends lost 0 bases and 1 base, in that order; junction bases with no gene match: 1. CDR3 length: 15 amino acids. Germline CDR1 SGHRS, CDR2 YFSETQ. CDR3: CASSLAGGGTDTQYF. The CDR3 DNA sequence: TGCGCCAGCAGCTTGGCGGGAGGGGGCACAGATACGCAGTATTTT.

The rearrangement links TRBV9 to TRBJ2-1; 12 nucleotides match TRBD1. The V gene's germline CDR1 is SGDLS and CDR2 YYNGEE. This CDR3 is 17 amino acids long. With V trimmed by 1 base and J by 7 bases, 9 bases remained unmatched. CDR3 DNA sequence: TGTGCCAGCAGCGTATTGCCCGGGACAGGGGGCGGAAATGAGCAGTTCTTC. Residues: CASSVLPGTGGGNEQFF.

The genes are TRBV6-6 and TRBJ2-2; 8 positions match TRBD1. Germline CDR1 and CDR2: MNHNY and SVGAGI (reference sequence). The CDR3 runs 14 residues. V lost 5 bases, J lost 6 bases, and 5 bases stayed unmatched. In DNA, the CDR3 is TGTGCCAGCAGTCTGTTACAGGGGGCCGGGGAGCTGTTTTTT. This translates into CASSLLQGAGELFF.

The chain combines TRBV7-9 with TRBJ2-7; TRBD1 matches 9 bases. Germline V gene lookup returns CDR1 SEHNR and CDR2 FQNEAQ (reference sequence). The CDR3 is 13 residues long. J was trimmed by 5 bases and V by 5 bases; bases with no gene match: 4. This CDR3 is CASSTGQGNEQYF. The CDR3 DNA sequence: TGTGCCAGCAGCACCGGACAGGGGAACGAGCAGTACTTC. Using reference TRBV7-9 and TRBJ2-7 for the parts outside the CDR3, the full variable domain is DTGVSQNPRHKITKRGQNVTFRCDPISEHNRLYWYRQTLGQGPEFLTYFQNEAQLEKSRLLSDRFSAERPKGSFSTLEIQRTEQGDSAMYLCASSTGQGNEQYFGPGTRLTVT.

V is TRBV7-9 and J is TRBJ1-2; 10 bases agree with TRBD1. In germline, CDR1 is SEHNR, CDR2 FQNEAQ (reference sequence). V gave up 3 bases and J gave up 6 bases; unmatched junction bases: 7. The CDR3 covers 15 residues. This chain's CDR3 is CASSLGQGFRDGYTF. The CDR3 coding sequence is TGTGCCAGCAGCTTGGGACAGGGGTTTCGGGATGGCTACACCTTC.

CDR3 amino acids: CASSSGLGGSYNEQFF. In nucleotides, the CDR3 is TGTGCCAGCAGCTCCGGACTAGGTGGGTCCTACAATGAGCAGTTCTTC. The chain joins TRBV7-2 to TRBJ2-1; 7 bases are a match to TRBD2. CDR1 is SGHTA, CDR2 FQGNSA, per germline. This CDR3 region has 16 residues. The junction had 7 bases not matched to a gene; V was cut back by 4 bases and J by 1 base.

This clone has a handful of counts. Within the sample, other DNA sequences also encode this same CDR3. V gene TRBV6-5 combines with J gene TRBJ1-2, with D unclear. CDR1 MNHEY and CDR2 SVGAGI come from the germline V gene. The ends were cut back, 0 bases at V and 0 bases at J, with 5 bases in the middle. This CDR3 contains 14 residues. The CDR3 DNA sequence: TGTGCCAGCAGTTACTCGGAAGCTAACTATGGCTACACCTTC. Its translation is CASSYSEANYGYTF.